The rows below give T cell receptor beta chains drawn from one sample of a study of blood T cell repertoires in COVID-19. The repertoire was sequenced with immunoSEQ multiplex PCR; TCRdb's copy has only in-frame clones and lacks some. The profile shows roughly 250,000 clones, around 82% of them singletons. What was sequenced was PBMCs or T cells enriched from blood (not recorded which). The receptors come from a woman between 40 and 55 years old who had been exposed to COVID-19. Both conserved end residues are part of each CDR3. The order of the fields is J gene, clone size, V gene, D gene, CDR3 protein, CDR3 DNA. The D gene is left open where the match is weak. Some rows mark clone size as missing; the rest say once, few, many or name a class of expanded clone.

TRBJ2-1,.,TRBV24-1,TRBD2,CATSDPTERGIYNEQFF,TGTGCCACCAGTGACCCGACTGAGCGGGGGATCTACAATGAGCAGTTCTTC
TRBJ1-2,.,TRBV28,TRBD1,CASSPGTERNYGYTF,TGTGCCAGCAGCCCCGGGACAGAAAGAAACTATGGCTACACCTTC
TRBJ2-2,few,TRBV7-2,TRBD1,CASSLADRGNTGELFF,TGTGCCAGCAGCTTAGCGGACAGGGGGAACACCGGGGAGCTGTTTTTT
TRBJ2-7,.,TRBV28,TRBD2,CASRPALAGGLYEQYF,TGTGCCAGCCGCCCTGCCCTAGCGGGGGGACTCTACGAGCAGTACTTC
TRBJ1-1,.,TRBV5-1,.,CASREGENTEAFF,TGCGCCAGCAGAGAGGGGGAGAACACTGAAGCTTTCTTT
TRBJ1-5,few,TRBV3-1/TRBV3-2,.,CASSNSVVGNQPQHF,TGTGCCAGCAGCAATTCAGTGGTGGGCAATCAGCCCCAGCATTTT
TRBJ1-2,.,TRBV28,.,CASSLSTTHTF,TGTGCCAGCAGTTTGAGTACTACCCACACCTTC
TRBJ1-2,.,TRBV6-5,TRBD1,CASSSYGTGNYGYTF,TGTGCCAGCAGCTCCTACGGGACAGGGAACTATGGCTACACCTTC
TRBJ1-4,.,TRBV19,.,CASSITVATNEKLFF,TGTGCCAGTAGTATCACCGTAGCAACTAATGAAAAACTGTTTTTT
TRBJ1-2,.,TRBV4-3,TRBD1,CASSQLPGQAYGYTF,TGCGCCAGCAGCCAACTTCCAGGACAGGCCTATGGCTACACCTTC
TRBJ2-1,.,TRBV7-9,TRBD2,CASSSGTSGWGEQFF,TGTGCCAGCAGCTCCGGGACTAGCGGGTGGGGTGAGCAGTTCTTC
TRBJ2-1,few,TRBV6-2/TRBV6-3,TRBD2,CASSFTRTSGGHSYNEQFF,TGTGCCAGCAGTTTCACCCGGACTAGCGGGGGCCACTCCTACAATGAGCAGTTCTTC
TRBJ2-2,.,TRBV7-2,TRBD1,CASSISGGYTGELFF,TGTGCCAGCAGCATCTCAGGGGGCTACACCGGGGAGCTGTTTTTT
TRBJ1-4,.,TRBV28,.,CASRYTGRGEKLFF,TGTGCCAGCAGATATACAGGGAGAGGCGAAAAACTGTTTTTT
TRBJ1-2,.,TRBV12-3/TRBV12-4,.,CASSDQGYHGYTF,TGTGCCAGCAGCGATCAGGGATACCATGGCTACACCTTC
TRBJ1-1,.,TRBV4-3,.,CASSLTGYTEAFF,TGCGCCAGCAGCCTCACAGGGTACACTGAAGCTTTCTTT
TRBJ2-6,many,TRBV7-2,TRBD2,CASSTSGGAGANVLTF,TGTGCCAGCAGCACGAGCGGGGGGGCCGGGGCCAACGTCCTGACTTTC
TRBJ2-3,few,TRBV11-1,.,CASSLAGGPDTQYF,TGTGCCAGCAGCTTAGCGGGGGGGCCAGATACGCAGTATTTT
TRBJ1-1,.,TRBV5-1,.,CASSLVAGKWAEAFF,TGCGCCAGCAGCTTGGTGGCGGGAAAGTGGGCTGAAGCTTTCTTT
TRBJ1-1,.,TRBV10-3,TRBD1,CAISRGTGVNTEAFF,TGTGCCATCAGTCGCGGGACAGGGGTGAACACTGAAGCTTTCTTT